The clone carrying this T cell receptor (beta chain) turned up a few times. This entry is derived from a study of blood T cell repertoires in COVID-19. For the study at large: T cells, B-cell-depleted T cells, or PBMCs provided the cDNA or gDNA that served as material.

The participants were between about 18 and 95 years old and came from 24 US areas. Clinical history as reported by participants underpinned cohort assignment. The assay was immunoSEQ multiplex PCR, and TCRdb's table has in-frame clones only and misses some. This table holds about 190,000 clones, roughly 83% found once. CDR3 length equals 15 residues. V lost 0 bases to trimming and J lost 5 bases; unmatched junction nucleotides: 6. Looked up from germline, CDR1 is MGHRA and CDR2 is YSYEKL. The sequence was collected from a woman in her 30s who had recovered from COVID-19. What was sequenced was PBMCs or T cells enriched from blood (not recorded which). This chain connects TRBV4-1 to TRBJ1-1; 7 bases map to TRBD1. CDR3 amino acids: CASSQEGRQGTEAFF. CDR3 nucleotides: TGCGCCAGCAGCCAAGAGGGTCGACAGGGAACTGAAGCTTTCTTT.